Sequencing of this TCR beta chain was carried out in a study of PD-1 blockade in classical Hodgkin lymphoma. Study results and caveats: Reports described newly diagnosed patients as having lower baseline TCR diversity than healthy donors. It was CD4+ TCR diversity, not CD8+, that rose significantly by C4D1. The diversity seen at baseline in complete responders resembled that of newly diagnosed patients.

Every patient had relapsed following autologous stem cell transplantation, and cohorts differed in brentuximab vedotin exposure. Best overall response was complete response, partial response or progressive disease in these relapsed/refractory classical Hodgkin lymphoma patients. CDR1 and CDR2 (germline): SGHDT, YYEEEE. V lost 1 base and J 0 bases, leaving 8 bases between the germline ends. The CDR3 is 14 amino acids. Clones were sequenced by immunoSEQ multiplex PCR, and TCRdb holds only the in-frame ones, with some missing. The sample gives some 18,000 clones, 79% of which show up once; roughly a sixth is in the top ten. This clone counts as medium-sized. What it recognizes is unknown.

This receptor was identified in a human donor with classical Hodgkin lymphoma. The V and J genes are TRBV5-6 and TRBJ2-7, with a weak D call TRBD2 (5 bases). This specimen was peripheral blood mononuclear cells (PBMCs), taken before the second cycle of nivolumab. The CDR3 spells CASSLRGNSYEQYF. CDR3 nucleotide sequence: TGTGCCAGCAGCTTGCGGGGAAACTCCTACGAGCAGTACTTC.